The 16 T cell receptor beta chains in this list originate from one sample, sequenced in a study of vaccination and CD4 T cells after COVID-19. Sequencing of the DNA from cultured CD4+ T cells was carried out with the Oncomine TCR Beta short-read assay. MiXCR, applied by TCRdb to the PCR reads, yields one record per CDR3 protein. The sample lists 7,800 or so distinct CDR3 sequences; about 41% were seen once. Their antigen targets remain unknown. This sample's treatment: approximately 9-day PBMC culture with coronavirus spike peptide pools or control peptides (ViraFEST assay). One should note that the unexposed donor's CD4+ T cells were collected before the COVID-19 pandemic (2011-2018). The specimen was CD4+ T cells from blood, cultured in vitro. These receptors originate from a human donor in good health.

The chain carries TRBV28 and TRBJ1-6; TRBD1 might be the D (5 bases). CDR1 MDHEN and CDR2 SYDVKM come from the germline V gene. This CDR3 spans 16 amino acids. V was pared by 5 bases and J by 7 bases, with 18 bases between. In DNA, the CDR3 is TGTGCCAGCAGTCTCCTCTGGGGCAGCTCAAATTCACCCCTCCACTTT. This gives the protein CASSLLWGSSNSPLHF.

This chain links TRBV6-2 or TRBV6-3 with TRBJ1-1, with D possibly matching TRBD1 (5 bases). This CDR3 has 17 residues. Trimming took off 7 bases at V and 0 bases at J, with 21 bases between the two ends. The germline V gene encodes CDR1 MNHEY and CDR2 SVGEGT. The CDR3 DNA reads TGTGCCAGCACGTCCTCTCGGACAAGGCTCATGAACACTGAAGCTTTCTTT. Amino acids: CASTSSRTRLMNTEAFF.

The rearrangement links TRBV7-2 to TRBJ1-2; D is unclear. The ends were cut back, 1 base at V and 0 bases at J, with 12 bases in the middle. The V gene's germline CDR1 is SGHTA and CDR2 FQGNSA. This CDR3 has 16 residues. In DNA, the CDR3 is TGTGCCAGCAGCTTAGACGTCAGGTCTACTAACTATGGCTACACCTTC. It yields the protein CASSLDVRSTNYGYTF.

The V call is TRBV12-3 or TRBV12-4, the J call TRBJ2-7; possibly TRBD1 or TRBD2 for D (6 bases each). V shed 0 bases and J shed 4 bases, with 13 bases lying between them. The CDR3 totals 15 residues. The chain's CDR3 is CASSLAGGFIYEQYF. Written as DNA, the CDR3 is TGTGCCAGCAGTTTAGCAGGGGGGTTCATATACGAGCAGTACTTC.

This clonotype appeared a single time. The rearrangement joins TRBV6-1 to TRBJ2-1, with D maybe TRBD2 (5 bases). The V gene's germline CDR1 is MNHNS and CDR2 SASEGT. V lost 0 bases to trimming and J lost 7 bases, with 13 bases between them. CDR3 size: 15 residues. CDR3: CASSEADGDLNEQFF. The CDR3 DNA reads TGTGCCAGCAGTGAAGCGGACGGGGATTTGAATGAGCAGTTCTTC.

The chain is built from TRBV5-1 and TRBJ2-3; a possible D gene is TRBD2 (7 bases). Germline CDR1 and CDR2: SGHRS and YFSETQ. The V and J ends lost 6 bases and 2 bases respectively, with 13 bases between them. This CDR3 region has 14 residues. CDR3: CASTLGGHTDTQYF. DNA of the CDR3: TGCGCCAGCACCCTGGGGGGGCACACAGATACGCAGTATTTT.

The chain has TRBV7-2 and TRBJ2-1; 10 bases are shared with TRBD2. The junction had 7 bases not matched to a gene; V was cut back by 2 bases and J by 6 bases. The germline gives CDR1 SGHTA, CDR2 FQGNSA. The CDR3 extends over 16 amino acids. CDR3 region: CASSLSAGTSANEQFF. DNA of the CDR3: TGTGCCAGCAGCTTAAGTGCCGGGACTAGCGCCAATGAGCAGTTCTTC.

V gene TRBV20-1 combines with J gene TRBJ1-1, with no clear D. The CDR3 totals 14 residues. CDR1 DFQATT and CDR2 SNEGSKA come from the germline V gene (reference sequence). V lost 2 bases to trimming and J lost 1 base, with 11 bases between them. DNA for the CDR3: TGCAGTGCTAGACCCTTGTCCGGGAACACTGAAGCTTTCTTT. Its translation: CSARPLSGNTEAFF.

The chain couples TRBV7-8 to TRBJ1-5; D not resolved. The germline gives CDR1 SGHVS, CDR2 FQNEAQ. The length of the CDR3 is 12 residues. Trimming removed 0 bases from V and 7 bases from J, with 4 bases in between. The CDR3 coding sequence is TGTGCCAGCAGCTTAGCTGAACAGCCCCAGCATTTT. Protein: CASSLAEQPQHF.

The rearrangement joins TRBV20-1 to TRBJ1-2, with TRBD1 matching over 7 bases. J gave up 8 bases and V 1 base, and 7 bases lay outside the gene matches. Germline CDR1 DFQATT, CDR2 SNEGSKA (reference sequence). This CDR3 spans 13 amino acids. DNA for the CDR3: TGCAGTGCTAGAGTTACCCAGGGGGGAGGCTACACCTTC. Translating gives CSARVTQGGGYTF.

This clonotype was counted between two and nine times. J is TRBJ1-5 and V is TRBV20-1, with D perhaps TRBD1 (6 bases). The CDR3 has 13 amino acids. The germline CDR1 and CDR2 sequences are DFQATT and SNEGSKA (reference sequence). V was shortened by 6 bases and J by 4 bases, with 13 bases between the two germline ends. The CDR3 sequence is CSAGGQGNQPQHF. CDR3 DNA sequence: TGCAGTGCGGGCGGGCAGGGGAATCAGCCCCAGCATTTT.

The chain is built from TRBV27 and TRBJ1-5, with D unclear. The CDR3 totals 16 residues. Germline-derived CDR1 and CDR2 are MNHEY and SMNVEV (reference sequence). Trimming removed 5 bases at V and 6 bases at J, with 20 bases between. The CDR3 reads CASSLGAGSIGQPQHF. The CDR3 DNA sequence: TGTGCCAGCAGTCTCGGAGCAGGTTCGATCGGTCAGCCCCAGCATTTT.

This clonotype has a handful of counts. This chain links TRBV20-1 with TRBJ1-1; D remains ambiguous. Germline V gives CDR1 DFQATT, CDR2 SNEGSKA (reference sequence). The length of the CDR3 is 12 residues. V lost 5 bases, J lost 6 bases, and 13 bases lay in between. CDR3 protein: CSAPSGSPEAFF. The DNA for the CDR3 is TGCAGTGCTCCATCGGGGTCCCCTGAAGCTTTCTTT.

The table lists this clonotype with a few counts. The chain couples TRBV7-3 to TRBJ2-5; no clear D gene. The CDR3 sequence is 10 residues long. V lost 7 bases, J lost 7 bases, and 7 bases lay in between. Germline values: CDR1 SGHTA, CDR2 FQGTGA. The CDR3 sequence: CASITGTQYF. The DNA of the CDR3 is TGTGCCAGCATCACGGGGACCCAGTACTTC.

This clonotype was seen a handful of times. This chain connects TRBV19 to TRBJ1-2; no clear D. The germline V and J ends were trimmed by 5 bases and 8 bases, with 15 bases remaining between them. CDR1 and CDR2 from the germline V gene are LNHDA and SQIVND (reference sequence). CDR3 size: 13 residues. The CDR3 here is CASSPTAMGGYTF. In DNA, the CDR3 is TGTGCCAGTAGTCCGACTGCTATGGGGGGCTACACCTTC.

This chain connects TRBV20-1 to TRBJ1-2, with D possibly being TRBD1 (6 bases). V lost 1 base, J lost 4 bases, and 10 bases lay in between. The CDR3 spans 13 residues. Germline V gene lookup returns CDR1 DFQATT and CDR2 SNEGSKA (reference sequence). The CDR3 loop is CSARGQASYGYTF. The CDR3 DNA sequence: TGCAGTGCTAGAGGACAGGCCAGCTATGGCTACACCTTC.